This T cell receptor beta chain was recovered during a study of cytomegalovirus exposure and HLA in healthy donors. Study-wide points: Presence/absence analyses supposed approximately even sequencing depth among donors. In an earlier analysis, productive rearrangement rates for most beta V segments clustered near 87% or 30%. TCR beta sequences reportedly predicted most subjects' HLA-A and HLA-B alleles accurately.

V shed 10 bases and J 4 bases; nucleotides not matched to a gene: 8. Per germline, CDR1 SGHRS and CDR2 YFSETQ. This CDR3 has 13 amino acids. The PCR contained 60 Vbeta and 13 Jbeta primers. Sequencing used immunoSEQ multiplex PCR; TCRdb keeps in-frame clones, though not all of them. This sample has about 120,000 clones; 65% to 85% occur once, and the top ten carry roughly 3%. Turning to this clone: The antigen is unknown.

J is TRBJ1-1 and V is TRBV5-1; the match to TRBD1 covers 9 bases. The clonotype was recovered from a woman aged 35 to 49 in good health and CMV-seropositive. What was sequenced was PBMCs. The DNA for the CDR3 is TGCGCCGGACCTGGGACAGGGTGCACTGAAGCTTTCTTT. Translation: CAGPGTGCTEAFF.